The present entry profiles one T cell receptor beta chain with its context. Data came from immunoSEQ multiplex PCR; TCRdb stores just in-frame clones and leaves some out. The sample lists a few hundred thousand clones, around 87% occurring once. V dropped 5 bases and J dropped 6; count of bases not matched to a gene: 7. The CDR3 runs 15 residues. Germline CDR1 reads LNHNV; CDR2 reads YYDKDF (reference sequence). This entry belongs to a study of blood T cell repertoires in COVID-19. The J gene is TRBJ2-3, the V gene TRBV15, with 11 bases aligning to TRBD2. The source material was peripheral blood. The sequence was collected from a woman aged 45-59 years who had recovered from COVID-19. Written as DNA, the CDR3 is TGTGCCACCAGCGAACTAGCGGGGGCAGGGGATACGCAGTATTTT. Translation: CATSELAGAGDTQYF.